This T cell receptor (beta chain) is from a study of shared clonotypes between healthy human individuals. An assay was performed, and its level was deep. It was about 210 ng DNA, about 30,000 T cell genomes, that sorted-subset replicate PCRs used. Data came from immunoSEQ multiplex PCR; TCRdb stores just in-frame clones and leaves some out. This table has tens of thousands of clones, 60% to 70% appearing once. General study findings and limits: A reduction in generation probabilities was seen for non-shared clonotypes relative to those shared by all four donors.

Free of recent acute infections or vaccinations, the donors were healthy HIV-negative adults. Trimming took 3 bases from V and 2 from J; bases not matched to a gene: 4. Germline V gene sequence: CDR1 SGHVS, CDR2 FQNEAQ. CDR3 length: 15 amino acids. This clone was detected a few times. Its antigen remains unidentified. Sequencing was done on a sample of memory CD8+ T cells sorted from blood. Subset meaning: CD45RO+ cells pooled with CCR7-negative TemRA cells. The receptor's source is a man younger than 40 in good health. The rearrangement uses TRBV7-8 and TRBJ2-3; TRBD2 agrees at 8 bases. DNA of the CDR3: TGTGCCAGCAGCTTCTTAGCGGGAATCACAGATACGCAGTATTTT. Translation: CASSFLAGITDTQYF.